One and the same sample provided the 27 T cell receptor beta chains below, sequenced in a study of shared clonotypes between healthy human individuals. Assay: immunoSEQ multiplex PCR; the TCRdb copy retains only in-frame clones and omits some. The table shows about 690,000 clones, with roughly 88% occurring only once. The sequenced material came from memory CD8+ T cells from PBMCs. Sample subset: CD45RO+ cells pooled with CCR7-negative TemRA cells. Receptor source: a man between 18 and 29 years old in good health. Some clones in this sample may be carry-over from other donors' samples.

The rearrangement uses TRBV28 and TRBJ1-5; D is perhaps TRBD1 (6 bases). The length of the CDR3 is 16 residues. Germline loops: CDR1 MDHEN, CDR2 SYDVKM. V was trimmed by 2 bases and J by 0 bases, leaving 11 bases between them. This CDR3 reads CASSLPQTGSNQPQHF. The CDR3 DNA follows: TGTGCCAGCAGTTTACCTCAGACAGGTAGCAATCAGCCCCAGCATTTT.

The gene calls are TRBV28 and TRBJ2-3, with 12 bases fitting TRBD2. V was clipped by 2 bases and J by 0 bases; unmatched bases: 6. The CDR3 extends over 18 amino acids. Germline loops: CDR1 MDHEN, CDR2 SYDVKM. CDR3: CASSLLAGGRSSTDTQYF. The CDR3 DNA follows: TGTGCCAGCAGTTTACTAGCGGGAGGGCGGTCTAGCACAGATACGCAGTATTTT.

This chain links TRBV9 with TRBJ1-2; D gene ambiguous. V dropped 1 base and J dropped 3 bases, with 7 bases sitting between them. Germline values: CDR1 SGDLS, CDR2 YYNGEE. This CDR3 contains 13 residues. CDR3 in amino acids: CASSVRTYYGYTF. The CDR3 nucleotides are TGTGCCAGCAGCGTACGGACTTACTATGGCTACACCTTC.

V is TRBV6-5 and J is TRBJ2-7; D gene uncertain. This CDR3 spans 15 amino acids. Germline CDR1 reads MNHEY; CDR2 reads SVGAGI. The V gene lost 0 bases and the J gene lost 2 bases, with 11 bases spanning the gap. CDR3 region: CASSYSNPGTYEQYF. CDR3 DNA sequence: TGTGCCAGCAGTTACTCGAATCCGGGTACCTACGAGCAGTACTTC.

The rearrangement joins TRBV14 to TRBJ2-7; the D call may be TRBD1 or TRBD2 (5 bases each). Germline CDR1 is SGHDN and CDR2 is FVKESK. V gave up 0 bases and J gave up 3 bases, with 12 bases separating them. The CDR3 extends over 15 amino acids. The CDR3, as DNA: TGTGCCAGCAGCCAAGAGGGACGCTGGGGCTACGAGCAGTACTTC. The encoded protein is CASSQEGRWGYEQYF.

This chain links TRBV10-3 with TRBJ1-1; D is unresolved. Germline CDR1 and CDR2: ENHRY and SYGVKD. CDR3 size: 14 residues. V was shortened by 0 bases and J by 7 bases, with 12 bases between the two germline ends. CDR3 sequence reads: CAISESGPGSEAFF. The CDR3 coding sequence is TGTGCCATCAGTGAGTCGGGTCCGGGTAGTGAAGCTTTCTTT.

In its sample, this clone ranks as medium-sized. V gene TRBV9 combines with J gene TRBJ2-7; 9 nucleotides align to TRBD1. The J segment lost 3 bases and the V segment lost 3 bases, leaving 7 bases of the junction unmatched. The CDR3 runs 15 residues. Germline CDR1 reads SGDLS; CDR2 reads YYNGEE. CDR3 sequence (DNA): TGTGCCAGCAGCGCGGGACAGGGACCCGTCTACGAGCAGTACTTC. The encoded protein is CASSAGQGPVYEQYF.

The chain joins TRBV4-3 to TRBJ2-3; TRBD1 might be the D (5 bases). Trimming pared 2 bases from V and 0 bases from J, leaving 12 bases between. CDR1 is LGHNA and CDR2 is YSLEER in the germline V gene. This CDR3 region has 16 residues. The CDR3 coding sequence is TGCGCCAGCAGCCAATCCAGGGCAGCTAGCACAGATACGCAGTATTTT. This translates into CASSQSRAASTDTQYF.

The genes are TRBV2 and TRBJ2-7; D not certain. Between the trimmed V and J ends, which lost 4 bases and 1 base, there was a span of 8 bases. The CDR3 is made up of 13 amino acids. Germline CDR1 reads SNHLY; CDR2 reads FYNNEI. CDR3 sequence (DNA): TGTGCCAGCAGTGGGGCGATATCCTACGAGCAGTACTTC. It translates to CASSGAISYEQYF. The full variable domain, its missing parts supplied by reference TRBV2 and TRBJ2-7, is EPEVTQTPSHQVTQMGQEVILRCVPISNHLYFYWYRQILGQKVEFLVSFYNNEISEKSEIFDDQFSVERPDGSNFTLKIRSTKLEDSAMYFCASSGAISYEQYFGPGTRLTVT.

In the case of this clone: The germline gene is not matched at one end of the junction; a read error may be the cause. The chain employs TRBV6-1 and TRBJ2-7; D may be TRBD1 (6 bases). This CDR3 is 17 amino acids long. Germline lookup yields CDR1 MNHNS and CDR2 SASEGT. The CDR3 sequence is CAISEPSAGQKSNEQYF. CDR3 coding DNA: TGTGCCATCAGTGAGCCCTCAGCCGGACAGAAGAGCAACGAGCAGTACTTC.

As for this clone: Distinct nucleotide sequences in the sample also encode this CDR3. The chain employs TRBV5-1 and TRBJ2-1; D ambiguous. Germline-derived CDR1 and CDR2 are SGHRS and YFSETQ. This CDR3 spans 13 amino acids. V was trimmed by 2 bases and J by 0 bases, leaving 3 bases between them. CDR3 region: CASSLGSYNEQFF. Here the CDR3 DNA reads TGCGCCAGCAGCTTAGGCTCCTACAATGAGCAGTTCTTC.

The V call is TRBV2, the J call TRBJ2-2; D tentatively reads TRBD1 or TRBD2 (5 bases each). The CDR3 totals 14 residues. V gave up 9 bases and J gave up 4 bases, with 15 bases separating them. Germline V gene lookup returns CDR1 SNHLY and CDR2 FYNNEI. CDR3 sequence: CASHVGAGTGELFF. CDR3 DNA sequence: TGTGCCAGTCATGTCGGGGCGGGCACCGGGGAGCTGTTTTTT.

V and J are TRBV2 and TRBJ2-7; TRBD2 might be the D (5 bases). Looked up from germline, CDR1 is SNHLY and CDR2 is FYNNEI. The CDR3 spans 15 residues. V was trimmed by 1 base and J by 1 base, leaving 11 bases between them. CDR3 DNA: TGTGCCAGCAGTGAAGGGACGACTACTTCCTACGAGCAGTACTTC. Protein product: CASSEGTTTSYEQYF.

The J gene is TRBJ2-6, the V gene TRBV11-2; unclear D gene. The CDR3 length is 16 residues. Germline-derived CDR1 and CDR2 are SGHAT and FQNNGV. V was trimmed by 6 bases and J by 0 bases, leaving 12 bases between them. The chain's CDR3 is CASRTPGPSGANVLTF. CDR3 coding DNA: TGTGCCAGCAGAACCCCCGGGCCCTCTGGGGCCAACGTCCTGACTTTC.

This chain joins TRBV6-1 and TRBJ2-3; D is possibly TRBD1 or TRBD2 (6 bases each). This CDR3 has 13 residues. Trimming cost V 9 bases and J 4 bases, with 14 bases left between them. Looked up from germline, CDR1 is MNHNS and CDR2 is SASEGT. The CDR3 is CASRGRRADTQYF. DNA for the CDR3: TGTGCCAGTAGGGGGAGGAGGGCAGATACGCAGTATTTT.

V is TRBV28 and J is TRBJ2-1, with TRBD2 matching over 10 bases. Germline V gene lookup returns CDR1 MDHEN and CDR2 SYDVKM. This CDR3 spans 15 amino acids. V was clipped by 6 bases and J by 10 bases; unmatched bases: 12. The CDR3 region is CASRWFSSGSGEQFF. The CDR3 DNA is TGTGCCAGCAGGTGGTTTTCTAGCGGGAGTGGGGAGCAGTTCTTC.

The chain recombines TRBV9 with TRBJ1-4, with a weak D call TRBD1 (6 bases). The germline CDR1 and CDR2 sequences are SGDLS and YYNGEE. V gave up 3 bases and J gave up 2 bases, with 11 bases separating them. The CDR3 extends over 15 amino acids. The CDR3 is CASSASGVTNEKLFF. In DNA form, the CDR3 reads TGTGCCAGCAGCGCCTCAGGGGTTACTAATGAAAAACTGTTTTTT.

The J gene is TRBJ2-1, the V gene TRBV5-1, with 7 bases aligning to TRBD2. Germline CDR1 SGHRS, CDR2 YFSETQ. V was clipped by 0 bases and J by 2 bases; unmatched bases: 5. CDR3 length: 16 amino acids. CDR3 bases: TGCGCCAGCAGCTTGGGGCTAGCGGTTACCTACAATGAGCAGTTCTTC. The encoded protein is CASSLGLAVTYNEQFF. The full variable domain, completed using reference TRBV5-1 and TRBJ2-1, is KAGVTQTPRYLIKTRGQQVTLSCSPISGHRSVSWYQQTPGQGLQFLFEYFSETQRNKGNFPGRFSGRQFSNSRSEMNVSTLELGDSALYLCASSLGLAVTYNEQFFGPGTRLTVL.

This clone was counted between two and nine times. This chain connects TRBV15 to TRBJ2-3; the match to TRBD1 covers 9 bases. The V segment lost 8 bases and the J segment 0 bases; nucleotides outside the gene matches: 3. From germline, CDR1 is LNHNV and CDR2 YYDKDF (reference sequence). This CDR3 contains 14 residues. The DNA of the CDR3 is TGTGCCACCGGAGACAGGGGGAGCACAGATACGCAGTATTTT. Its translation is CATGDRGSTDTQYF.

This clone appeared a single time. This rearrangement joins TRBV6-1 to TRBJ1-3; no definite D call. This CDR3 region has 15 residues. From germline, CDR1 is MNHNS and CDR2 SASEGT. The V end was cut by 5 bases, the J end by 1 base, with 12 bases between. The CDR3 loop is CASSPRGISGNTIYF. CDR3 DNA sequence: TGTGCCAGCAGTCCCCGAGGGATTTCTGGAAACACCATATATTTT.

V and J are TRBV4-1 and TRBJ2-7, with 7 nucleotides matching TRBD2. V dropped 4 bases and J dropped 7; count of bases not matched to a gene: 10. Per germline, CDR1 MGHRA and CDR2 YSYEKL. There are 14 residues in the CDR3. Written as DNA, the CDR3 is TGCGCCAGCAGCCCGATTAGCGGGCTAGGGGAGCAGTACTTC. Translated: CASSPISGLGEQYF.

The chain has TRBV10-1 and TRBJ2-1; 8 positions agree with TRBD1. Germline V CDR1 and CDR2: WNHNN, SYGVQD (reference sequence). The CDR3 is made up of 16 amino acids. The V gene end was trimmed by 4 bases and the J gene end by 6 bases; junction bases not matched to a gene: 11. The CDR3 region has the DNA TGCGCCAGCAGTGCATCGACAGGGGAAGAGAGCAATGAGCAGTTCTTC. Translating gives CASSASTGEESNEQFF.

This clone was counted once. The chain's CDR3 is CASRSGTGGANGELFF. Written as DNA, the CDR3 is TGCGCCAGCAGGAGCGGGACAGGGGGCGCGAACGGGGAGCTGTTTTTT. The chain employs TRBV4-3 and TRBJ2-2; 12 nucleotides line up with TRBD1. Germline V CDR1 and CDR2: LGHNA, YSLEER. The CDR3 has 16 residues. V was pared by 6 bases and J by 7 bases, with 9 bases of the junction left unmatched.

The chain couples TRBV6-5 to TRBJ2-5, with D maybe TRBD2 (6 bases). Deletions cut 6 bases from V and 3 bases from J, with 14 bases between. The germline V gene has CDR1 MNHEY and CDR2 SVGAGI. The CDR3 totals 14 residues. In DNA, the CDR3 is TGTGCCAGCAGACTCACCGGCGGGGAAGAGACCCAGTACTTC. Translating gives CASRLTGGEETQYF.

This clone has only one observation. The genes are TRBV7-8 and TRBJ2-1, with unresolved D. Germline V lookup: CDR1 SGHVS, CDR2 FQNEAQ. Trimming removed 2 bases from V and 2 bases from J, with 13 bases in between. This CDR3 region has 16 residues. CDR3 sequence (DNA): TGTGCCAGCAGCTTATTGATAGGAGCGACCTACAATGAGCAGTTCTTC. This encodes CASSLLIGATYNEQFF. The variable domain in full, with the rest retrieved from reference TRBV7-8 and TRBJ2-1, is GAGVSQSPRYKVAKRGQDVALRCDPISGHVSLFWYQQALGQGPEFLTYFQNEAQLDKSGLPSDRFFAERPEGSVSTLKIQRTQQEDSAVYLCASSLLIGATYNEQFFGPGTRLTVL.

This clone was observed a single time. The chain carries TRBV4-3 and TRBJ2-1; 8 nucleotides align to TRBD2. The CDR3 consists of 16 residues. Germline lookup yields CDR1 LGHNA and CDR2 YSLEER. V dropped 0 bases and J dropped 7; count of bases not matched to a gene: 8. The DNA of the CDR3 is TGCGCCAGCAGCCAAGATCGGCAGCGGGGGTGGAATGAGCAGTTCTTC. Translating it yields CASSQDRQRGWNEQFF.

The V gene is TRBV10-3, the J gene TRBJ2-3; the D gene is possibly TRBD2 (5 bases). V shed 11 bases and J shed 1 base, with 16 bases lying between them. Germline CDR1 reads ENHRY; CDR2 reads SYGVKD. This CDR3 region has 14 residues. The CDR3 loop is CAVLVASGTDTQYF. The CDR3 coding sequence is TGTGCCGTCTTAGTAGCGTCGGGCACAGATACGCAGTATTTT.